Below are 5 T cell receptor beta chains sequenced from a single sample in a study of cytomegalovirus exposure and HLA in healthy donors. In the PCR, 60 Vbeta and 13 Jbeta primers were used. The data were produced by immunoSEQ multiplex PCR, yet TCRdb's version contains in-frame clones alone and is incomplete. The profile shows about 150,000 clones, around 73% of them singletons. Sequencing used PBMCs. Receptors originate from a woman aged 18-35 years in good health and CMV-seronegative.

The V call is TRBV30, the J call TRBJ1-6; D possibly corresponds to TRBD1 (6 bases). This CDR3 has 12 residues. The germline CDR1 and CDR2 sequences are GTSNPN and SVGIG (reference sequence). The germline V and J ends were trimmed by 4 bases and 10 bases, with 11 bases remaining between them. CDR3 in DNA: TGTGCCTGGACTCGCAGGGGATCACCCCTCCACTTT. It translates to CAWTRRGSPLHF.

The V call is TRBV19, the J call TRBJ2-2, with 9 bases identical to TRBD1. Germline V gene data show CDR1 as LNHDA and CDR2 as SQIVND (reference sequence). Unmatched junction bases numbered 18, after V lost 9 bases and J lost 4 bases. The CDR3 is 18 amino acids. The CDR3 DNA sequence: TGTGCCAGCCTTCAGACGGGACAGGGATTCTTTAGCACCGGGGAGCTGTTTTTT. Residues: CASLQTGQGFFSTGELFF.

CDR3 region: CASSGPTYEQYF. Here the CDR3 DNA reads TGTGCCAGCAGTGGGCCTACCTACGAGCAGTACTTC. The V and J genes are TRBV7-9 and TRBJ2-7; D gene ambiguous. V lost 6 bases to trimming and J lost 2 bases, with 8 bases between them. Germline assignment: CDR1 SEHNR and CDR2 FQNEAQ (reference sequence). The length of the CDR3 is 12 residues.

The chain employs TRBV7-9 and TRBJ2-1; TRBD2 matches 8 bases. The trim removed 3 bases at V and 10 bases at J, leaving 17 bases unmatched. CDR1 and CDR2 from the germline V gene are SEHNR and FQNEAQ (reference sequence). The CDR3 extends over 17 amino acids. This CDR3 reads CASSFVRGKAGGPEQFF. CDR3 coding DNA: TGTGCCAGCAGCTTTGTGCGGGGGAAGGCGGGGGGCCCGGAGCAGTTCTTC.

This clone came up a few times. The J gene is TRBJ1-1, the V gene TRBV9; tentatively, D is TRBD1 (6 bases). Germline V gene data show CDR1 as SGDLS and CDR2 as YYNGEE. V was cut by 1 base and J by 2 bases, with 12 bases left in between. This CDR3 has 15 amino acids. The DNA of the CDR3 is TGTGCCAGCAGCGTATACACCGGGACAAACACTGAAGCTTTCTTT. Residues: CASSVYTGTNTEAFF.